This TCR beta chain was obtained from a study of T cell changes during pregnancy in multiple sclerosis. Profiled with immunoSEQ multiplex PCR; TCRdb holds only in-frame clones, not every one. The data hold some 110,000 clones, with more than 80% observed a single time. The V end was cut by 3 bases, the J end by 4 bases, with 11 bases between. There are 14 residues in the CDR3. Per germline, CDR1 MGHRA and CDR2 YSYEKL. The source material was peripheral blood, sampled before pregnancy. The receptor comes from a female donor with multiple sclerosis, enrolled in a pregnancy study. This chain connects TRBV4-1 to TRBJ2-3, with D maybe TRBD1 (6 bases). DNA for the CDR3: TGCGCCAGCAGCCAGGAGGACAGTTCAGATACGCAGTATTTT. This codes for CASSQEDSSDTQYF.